Each of the 10 T cell receptor beta chains below was sequenced from the same sample in a study of regulatory T cells in long-lasting Graves disease. Both iRepertoire HTBI primers and Arm-PCR of CDR3 regions were used to build the TCR beta libraries. MiXCR was run by TCRdb on the multiplex PCR reads, yielding one entry per CDR3 protein. The data show approximately 390,000 distinct CDR3 sequences, about 16% seen once. The time point here: newly diagnosed GD, antithyroid drugs for less than 3 months. PBMCs were the source of the RNA used for TCR sequencing. The data were also submitted as part of a second study, on T cells in Graves' hyperthyroidism and ophthalmopathy.

The sequenced sample was peripheral blood mononuclear cells (PBMCs), obtained at new diagnosis, from a patient treated with antithyroid drugs. The receptor set was obtained from a woman in her late teens or twenties with Graves disease.

This chain connects TRBV4-1 to TRBJ2-7, with 15 bases lining up with TRBD2. Trimming removed 4 bases from V and 3 bases from J; junction bases left unmatched: 1. Germline V gene lookup returns CDR1 MGHRA and CDR2 YSYEKL. The CDR3 totals 15 residues. CDR3 loop: CASSRGLAGGYEQYF. The CDR3 nucleotides read TGCGCCAGCAGCCGGGGACTAGCGGGAGGCTACGAGCAGTACTTC.

Many counts were recorded for this clonotype. The rearrangement links TRBV6-2 or TRBV6-3 to TRBJ2-7; D might be TRBD2 (7 bases). CDR1 and CDR2 from the germline V gene are MNHEY and SVGEGT. Trimming pared 2 bases from V and 1 base from J, leaving 18 bases between. The CDR3 runs 17 residues. This chain's CDR3 is CASSYPFAGALSYEQYF. DNA for the CDR3: TGTGCCAGCAGTTACCCATTTGCGGGGGCCTTATCCTACGAGCAGTACTTC.

Of note for this clonotype: One junction end does not reproduce the germline sequence, and a read error may be involved. The V and J genes are TRBV7-8 and TRBJ2-3, with a possible D match to TRBD2 (5 bases). Germline values: CDR1 SGHVS, CDR2 FQNEAQ. The CDR3 totals 18 residues. The CDR3 DNA follows: TGTGCCAGCGGCTTAGTTTTAACTAGTCGGAGGTTCACAGATACGCAGTATTTT. Its protein is CASGLVLTSRRFTDTQYF.

The gene calls are TRBV10-2 and TRBJ1-1, with D possibly matching TRBD1 (5 bases). This CDR3 comprises 11 residues. Per germline, CDR1 WSHSY and CDR2 SAAADI. V was cut by 10 bases and J by 8 bases, with 14 bases left in between. This CDR3 reads CATDGGHEAFF. The CDR3 DNA follows: TGCGCCACCGACGGCGGACACGAAGCTTTCTTT.

This clonotype was observed a few times. V is TRBV6-2 or TRBV6-3 and J is TRBJ2-1; D unresolved. The germline V gene has CDR1 MNHEY and CDR2 SVGEGT. The length of the CDR3 is 14 residues. Trimming left V 2 bases short and J 2 bases short, with 7 bases between. The CDR3 reads CASSYRWAYNEQFF. Written as DNA, the CDR3 is TGTGCCAGCAGTTACCGCTGGGCCTACAATGAGCAGTTCTTC.

The chain carries TRBV7-8 and TRBJ2-1; 13 nucleotides line up with TRBD2. V shed 5 bases, J shed 5 bases, and the junction held 12 bases outside the gene matches. CDR3 size: 18 residues. The germline V gene has CDR1 SGHVS and CDR2 FQNEAQ. The DNA for the CDR3 is TGTGCCAGCAGCCTACGGACTAGCGGGAGACACCCAAACAATGAGCAGTTCTTC. Translation gives CASSLRTSGRHPNNEQFF.

Details on this clonotype: Possible read error: a much larger clone is one base away. The chain carries TRBV20-1 and TRBJ2-4; tentative D call: TRBD2 (6 bases). CDR1 DFQATT and CDR2 SNEGSKA come from the germline V gene (reference sequence). The CDR3 has 13 residues. With 6 bases removed from V and 6 bases from J, the gap between germline ends came to 15 bases. CDR3 residues: CSAVYRGGNIQYF. The CDR3 DNA reads TGCAGTGCAGTCTACCGGGGAGGAAACATTCAGTACTTC.

This clonotype was observed many times. The V gene is TRBV7-9, the J gene TRBJ2-3; 8 nucleotides align to TRBD1. The CDR3 length is 15 residues. Trimming cost V 5 bases and J 2 bases; bases outside gene matches: 6. Looked up from germline, CDR1 is SEHNR and CDR2 is FQNEAQ (reference sequence). The CDR3 DNA reads TGTGCCAGCAGCAAGACAGGGGATGTCACAGATACGCAGTATTTT. Encoded protein: CASSKTGDVTDTQYF. Complete variable domain (other parts from reference TRBV7-9 and TRBJ2-3): DTGVSQNPRHKITKRGQNVTFRCDPISEHNRLYWYRQTLGQGPEFLTYFQNEAQLEKSRLLSDRFSAERPKGSFSTLEIQRTEQGDSAMYLCASSKTGDVTDTQYFGPGTRLTVL.

The genes are TRBV5-1 and TRBJ1-2; D ambiguous. The V and J ends lost 0 bases and 8 bases respectively, with 14 bases between them. In germline, CDR1 is SGHRS, CDR2 YFSETQ. This CDR3 has 14 amino acids. CDR3 in amino acids: CASSLGSAGDGYTF. The CDR3 region has the DNA TGCGCCAGCAGCTTGGGGTCCGCCGGAGACGGCTACACCTTC.

This clonotype was counted many times. The V and J genes are TRBV6-1 and TRBJ2-3; unclear D gene. Per the germline V gene, CDR1 is MNHNS and CDR2 is SASEGT. The CDR3 is 13 amino acids. V lost 7 bases and J 3 bases, leaving 11 bases between the germline ends. The CDR3 here is CASNPALTDTQYF. As DNA, the CDR3 is TGTGCCAGCAATCCCGCCCTAACAGATACGCAGTATTTT.